Presented here are 22 T cell receptor beta chains from one specimen sequenced in a study of human T cells and chemical hapten exposure. Specified time point: patch test 2, 6 weeks after DPC sensitization. Treatment in this sample: therapeutic diphenylcyclopropenone sensitization with weekly scalp DPC. One entry per CDR3 protein results from TCRdb running MiXCR on the RACE reads. The repertoire holds tens of thousands of distinct CDR3 sequences, with approximately 10% as singletons. This material consisted of whole blood, taken in connection with sensitization to the hapten diphenylcyclopropenone (DPC). The receptors derive from a man in his forties with alopecia areata. Some clones in this sample may be carry-over from other donors' samples.

The rearrangement links TRBV25-1 to TRBJ2-7, with 10 bases matching TRBD2. V lost 8 bases, J lost 6 bases, and 7 bases stayed unmatched. This CDR3 is 13 amino acids long. Germline CDR1 and CDR2: MGHDK and SYGVNS. CDR3 in amino acids: CASSLAGAFEQYV. CDR3 nucleotide sequence: TGTGCCAGCTCGCTAGCGGGAGCTTTCGAGCAGTACGTC.

The chain couples TRBV6-2 or TRBV6-3 to TRBJ2-1; TRBD1 matches at 8 bases. Trimming cost V 2 bases and J 5 bases; bases outside gene matches: 8. CDR1 is MNHEY, CDR2 SVGEGT, per germline. The CDR3 loop spans 16 amino acids. For the CDR3, the DNA is TGTGCCAGCAGTTACCCCGTTGGACAGGGTCACAATGAGCAGTTCTTC. Encoded protein: CASSYPVGQGHNEQFF.

A note on this clonotype: At one end the junction does not follow the germline gene, possibly because of a read error. V and J are TRBV7-7 and TRBJ2-1; the match to TRBD2 covers 14 bases. Germline V gene data show CDR1 as SSHAT and CDR2 as FNYEAQ (reference sequence). This CDR3 region has 14 residues. The CDR3 region is CASSPGLAGDEQFF. DNA of the CDR3: TGTGCTAGCAGCCCGGGACTAGCGGGAGATGAGCAGTTCTTC.

This clonotype was found many times. This chain links TRBV6-5 with TRBJ2-7; possible D gene TRBD1, 6 bases. Germline CDR1 MNHEY, CDR2 SVGAGI. There are 14 residues in the CDR3. Deletions cut 7 bases from V and 0 bases from J, with 13 bases between. The chain's CDR3 is CASNPGHTSYEQYF. In DNA, the CDR3 is TGTGCCAGCAATCCGGGACATACCTCCTACGAGCAGTACTTC.

In this sample, this clonotype turned up a few times. The chain employs TRBV20-1 and TRBJ2-3, with a weak D call TRBD2 (5 bases). V was cut by 4 bases and J by 0 bases, with 8 bases left in between. In germline, CDR1 is DFQATT, CDR2 SNEGSKA (reference sequence). There are 13 residues in the CDR3. The CDR3 region is CSAIGGSTDTQYF. The CDR3 DNA is TGCAGTGCTATTGGCGGGAGCACAGATACGCAGTATTTT.

The chain has TRBV6-5 and TRBJ2-4; TRBD2 matches at 10 bases. V lost 8 bases, J lost 8 bases, and 15 bases stayed unmatched. There are 16 residues in the CDR3. Germline values: CDR1 MNHEY, CDR2 SVGAGI. The CDR3 loop reads CASSGTSVDFSDIQYF. The CDR3 region has the DNA TGTGCCAGCTCCGGGACTAGCGTAGATTTTAGTGACATTCAGTACTTC.

V gene TRBV27 combines with J gene TRBJ2-3; 8 nucleotides match TRBD2. Germline V lookup: CDR1 MNHEY, CDR2 SMNVEV (reference sequence). The CDR3 extends over 14 amino acids. V lost 6 bases, J lost 0 bases, and 2 bases stayed unmatched. The CDR3 nucleotides read TGTGCCAGCAGAACTAGCGGTAGCACAGATACGCAGTATTTT. Protein product: CASRTSGSTDTQYF.

This clonotype has just a few counts. The V and J genes are TRBV5-1 and TRBJ2-7, with unresolved D. The germline CDR1 and CDR2 sequences are SGHRS and YFSETQ. Trimming left V 3 bases short and J 2 bases short, with 9 bases between. The CDR3 length is 13 residues. This CDR3 is CASSSGSTYEQYF. CDR3 coding DNA: TGCGCCAGCAGCTCCGGGTCTACCTACGAGCAGTACTTC.

The sample holds many counts of this clonotype. The CDR3, as DNA: TGCAGCGGGACAGGGTTTAACTATGGCTACACCTTC. Residues: CSGTGFNYGYTF. The rearrangement links TRBV29-1 to TRBJ1-2; 8 bases are shared with TRBD1. CDR1 and CDR2 from the germline V gene are SQVTM and ANQGSEA. The CDR3 extends over 12 amino acids. Trimming cost V 7 bases and J 1 base; bases outside gene matches: 2.

This clonotype was found many times. The chain recombines TRBV4-2 with TRBJ1-3, with 8 positions matching TRBD1. This CDR3 spans 17 amino acids. Germline values: CDR1 LGHNA, CDR2 YNFKEQ. With 1 base clipped from V and 0 bases from J, the junction kept 5 bases outside the gene matches. CDR3 sequence reads: CASSQGDRLSSGNTIYF. The CDR3 coding sequence is TGTGCCAGCAGCCAAGGGGACAGGCTGAGCTCTGGAAACACCATATATTTT.

This clonotype showed up many times. The V call is TRBV3-1, the J call TRBJ1-1, with D unresolved. Trimming took off 3 bases at V and 7 bases at J, with 9 bases between the two ends. Germline V gives CDR1 LGHDT, CDR2 YNNKEL (reference sequence). The CDR3 sequence is 12 residues long. DNA of the CDR3: TGTGCCAGCAGCCAGACACAGTATGAAGCTTTCTTT. Its protein is CASSQTQYEAFF.

This CDR3 reads CASLSLRGASDEQFF. The CDR3 DNA reads as TGTGCCAGCCTTAGCCTCCGAGGGGCTAGTGATGAGCAGTTCTTC. The chain is built from TRBV28 and TRBJ2-1; D tentatively fits TRBD1 or TRBD2 (5 bases each). Germline CDR1 reads MDHEN; CDR2 reads SYDVKM. The CDR3 length is 15 residues. V was trimmed by 8 bases and J by 8 bases, leaving 22 bases between them.

Many counts were recorded for this clonotype. The chain employs TRBV29-1 and TRBJ1-3; TRBD1 matches at 7 bases. The CDR3 has 12 amino acids. The ends lost 4 bases at V and 4 bases at J; junction bases unmatched: 1. CDR1 is SQVTM, CDR2 ANQGSEA, per germline. CDR3 sequence: CSVAGQGNTIYF. The DNA for the CDR3 is TGCAGCGTTGCGGGACAGGGAAACACCATATATTTT.

This clonotype was observed a few times. The chain is built from TRBV7-2 and TRBJ1-1; D is possibly TRBD1 (6 bases). The CDR3 spans 14 residues. CDR1 is SGHTA and CDR2 is FQGNSA in the germline V gene. Trimming took 4 bases from V and 6 from J, leaving 15 bases between them. The CDR3 protein is CASSSDRGDPEAFF. The CDR3 bases are TGTGCCAGCAGCTCGGACAGAGGGGACCCTGAAGCTTTCTTT. The whole variable domain, filled in from reference TRBV7-2 and TRBJ1-1, reads GAGVSQSPSNKVTEKGKDVELRCDPISGHTALYWYRQSLGQGLEFLIYFQGNSAPDKSGLPSDRFSAERTGGSVSTLTIQRTQQEDSAVYLCASSSDRGDPEAFFGQGTRLTVV.

The V and J genes are TRBV11-2 and TRBJ2-2, with 7 bases identical to TRBD2. Looked up from germline, CDR1 is SGHAT and CDR2 is FQNNGV. J was trimmed by 2 bases and V by 6 bases; bases with no gene match: 12. The CDR3 extends over 17 amino acids. The CDR3 protein is CASRTSLTGGNTGELFF. CDR3 coding DNA: TGTGCCAGCAGAACCTCCCTGACGGGGGGAAACACCGGGGAGCTGTTTTTT. The variable domain in full, with the rest retrieved from reference TRBV11-2 and TRBJ2-2, is EAGVAQSPRYKIIEKRQSVAFWCNPISGHATLYWYQQILGQGPKLLIQFQNNGVVDDSQLPKDRFSAERLKGVDSTLKIQPAKLEDSAVYLCASRTSLTGGNTGELFFGEGSRLTVL.

The chain is built from TRBV12-3 or TRBV12-4 and TRBJ2-6, with D possibly matching TRBD1 (6 bases). V was cut by 3 bases and J by 1 base, with 13 bases left in between. This CDR3 spans 17 amino acids. The CDR3 region is CASSFNRVLSGANVLTF. The CDR3 nucleotides read TGTGCCAGCAGTTTCAACAGGGTACTATCTGGGGCCAACGTCCTGACTTTC.

This clonotype was observed a handful of times. The chain joins TRBV6-5 to TRBJ1-2, with TRBD1 matching 9 bases. Trimming took 5 bases from V and 4 from J; bases not matched to a gene: 5. There are 14 residues in the CDR3. Germline loops: CDR1 MNHEY, CDR2 SVGAGI. CDR3 DNA sequence: TGTGCCAGCAGTAGCCGGGACAGGGCCTATGGCTACACCTTC. Translation: CASSSRDRAYGYTF.

V and J are TRBV7-2 and TRBJ1-1; TRBD1 might be the D (5 bases). The CDR3 spans 13 residues. Trimming took 1 base from V and 10 from J, leaving 13 bases between them. Germline V CDR1 and CDR2: SGHTA, FQGNSA. CDR3 in amino acids: CASSLVFAGGAFF. CDR3 nucleotides: TGTGCCAGCAGCTTAGTTTTCGCGGGGGGAGCTTTCTTT.

This clonotype occurred a few times. The V gene is TRBV5-4, the J gene TRBJ1-2; no definite D call. The CDR3 runs 13 residues. V lost 0 bases, J lost 7 bases, and 10 bases lay in between. Germline lookup yields CDR1 SGHNT and CDR2 YYREEE (reference sequence). CDR3 sequence reads: CASSLELLSGYTF. The CDR3 coding sequence is TGTGCCAGCAGCTTGGAACTATTGAGTGGCTACACCTTC. The entire variable domain, with the rest obtained from reference TRBV5-4 and TRBJ1-2, is as follows: ETGVTQSPTHLIKTRGQQVTLRCSSQSGHNTVSWYQQALGQGPQFIFQYYREEENGRGNFPPRFSGLQFPNYSSELNVNALELDDSALYLCASSLELLSGYTFGSGTRLTVV.

This clonotype occurred many times. The chain is built from TRBV25-1 and TRBJ1-3; 11 nucleotides agree with TRBD1. The trim removed 6 bases at V and 3 bases at J, leaving 7 bases unmatched. Germline V gene data show CDR1 as MGHDK and CDR2 as SYGVNS. The CDR3 has 16 amino acids. The DNA for the CDR3 is TGTGCCAGCAGGTCCCGAGGGACAGGGGGTGGAAACACCATATATTTT. It codes for CASRSRGTGGGNTIYF. The whole variable domain, remainder taken from reference TRBV25-1 and TRBJ1-3, is EADIYQTPRYLVIGTGKKITLECSQTMGHDKMYWYQQDPGMELHLIHYSYGVNSTEKGDLSSESTVSRIRTEHFPLTLESARPSHTSQYLCASRSRGTGGGNTIYFGEGSWLTVV.

This clonotype occurred many times. CDR3 in DNA: TGTGCCAGCAGCTTAGAGCCGAGTAGCAATCAGCCCCAGCATTTT. It is translated as CASSLEPSSNQPQHF. The rearrangement uses TRBV7-6 and TRBJ1-5; D is undetermined. The V and J ends lost 1 base and 0 bases respectively, with 7 bases between them. Germline CDR1 SGHVS, CDR2 FNYEAQ. There are 15 residues in the CDR3. Together with reference TRBV7-6 and TRBJ1-5, the CDR3 gives the full variable domain: GAGVSQSPRYKVTKRGQDVALRCDPISGHVSLYWYRQALGQGPEFLTYFNYEAQQDKSGLPNDRFSAERPEGSISTLTIQRTEQRDSAMYRCASSLEPSSNQPQHFGDGTRLSIL.

The rearrangement joins TRBV28 to TRBJ1-3; D possibly corresponds to TRBD1 (6 bases). CDR1 and CDR2 from the germline V gene are MDHEN and SYDVKM. The CDR3 spans 12 residues. V lost 3 bases and J lost 16, with 16 bases in between. The CDR3 DNA reads as TGTGCCAGCAGTTTCAGTGGCAGGGGATGGTATTTT. Translating it yields CASSFSGRGWYF. Complete variable domain (other parts from reference TRBV28 and TRBJ1-3): DVKVTQSSRYLVKRTGEKVFLECVQDMDHENMFWYRQDPGLGLRLIYFSYDVKMKEKGDIPEGYSVSREKKERFSLILESASTNQTSMYLCASSFSGRGWYFGEGSWLTVV.